These T cell receptor beta chains were read from a single sample in a study of CXCR3-negative and CXCR3-positive naive CD8 T cells. TCRdb reprocessed the 5' RACE reads and reports one entry per CDR3 protein, with no DNA. The table lists approximately 100,000 distinct CDR3 sequences, with just over 0.35% in the top ten. Sequences were obtained from naive CXCR3+ CD8+ T cells from blood. The receptors come from a human donor in good health. Some clones in this sample may be carry-over from other donors' samples. The CDR3 runs from the conserved cysteine through the conserved F or W. Each record gives: J gene, V gene, CDR3 protein.

J gene: TRBJ2-7; V gene: TRBV7-2; CDR3 protein: CASSQLSVSYEQYF
J gene: TRBJ1-1; V gene: TRBV15; CDR3 protein: CATSRRQGEAFF
J gene: TRBJ2-5; V gene: TRBV12-3/TRBV12-4; CDR3 protein: CASSFPGQGWETQYF
J gene: TRBJ1-2; V gene: TRBV12-5; CDR3 protein: CASGLTGGDGYTF
J gene: TRBJ2-1; V gene: TRBV11-2; CDR3 protein: CASSLFAGGPYNEQFF
J gene: TRBJ1-1; V gene: TRBV5-6; CDR3 protein: CASSWDSPNTEAFF
J gene: TRBJ2-3; V gene: TRBV7-9; CDR3 protein: CASSLALQIRSTDTQYF
J gene: TRBJ1-1; V gene: TRBV5-1; CDR3 protein: CASSTTGGFEAFF
J gene: TRBJ2-7; V gene: TRBV2; CDR3 protein: CASSVGRPDYEQYF
J gene: TRBJ2-7; V gene: TRBV7-6; CDR3 protein: CASSLATGRTYEQYF
J gene: TRBJ2-1; V gene: TRBV27; CDR3 protein: CASSLPGTGVENEQFF
J gene: TRBJ2-7; V gene: TRBV4-1; CDR3 protein: CASSQEWTSSYEQYF
J gene: TRBJ2-3; V gene: TRBV7-2; CDR3 protein: CASSPRASGIPDTQYF
J gene: TRBJ2-7; V gene: TRBV27; CDR3 protein: CASSLSVQGIGNEQYF
J gene: TRBJ2-1; V gene: TRBV6-4; CDR3 protein: CASSEGGPEQFF
J gene: TRBJ2-3; V gene: TRBV7-9; CDR3 protein: CASSPVPEDTQYF
J gene: TRBJ2-7; V gene: TRBV7-9; CDR3 protein: CASSLAWTGTSYEQYF
J gene: TRBJ1-1; V gene: TRBV29-1; CDR3 protein: CSAGDPNTEAFF
J gene: TRBJ1-2; V gene: TRBV27; CDR3 protein: CASILRGSGYTF
J gene: TRBJ2-2; V gene: TRBV5-1; CDR3 protein: CASSSPDIYTGELFF
J gene: TRBJ2-3; V gene: TRBV4-1; CDR3 protein: CASSQDRGSSDTQYF
J gene: TRBJ2-1; V gene: TRBV7-9; CDR3 protein: CASSLSSGITSYNEQFF
J gene: TRBJ2-1; V gene: TRBV29-1; CDR3 protein: CSVEGWGSRYNEQFF
J gene: TRBJ2-5; V gene: TRBV5-4; CDR3 protein: CASSFGQLTYQETQYF
J gene: TRBJ2-5; V gene: TRBV7-2; CDR3 protein: CASTWSGMYQETQYF
J gene: TRBJ2-1; V gene: TRBV12-3/TRBV12-4; CDR3 protein: CASSSPLGLGDEQFF
J gene: TRBJ2-7; V gene: TRBV28; CDR3 protein: CASSSRPNQYF
J gene: TRBJ2-3; V gene: TRBV5-4; CDR3 protein: CASSWPRDSTDTQYF
J gene: TRBJ1-2; V gene: TRBV9; CDR3 protein: CASSGRVGYTF
J gene: TRBJ2-1; V gene: TRBV20-1; CDR3 protein: CSVETGGDNEQFF
J gene: TRBJ2-5; V gene: TRBV4-3; CDR3 protein: CASSLLSGGGQETQYF
J gene: TRBJ2-7; V gene: TRBV5-5; CDR3 protein: CASNGADTYEQYF
J gene: TRBJ2-2; V gene: TRBV6-5; CDR3 protein: CASTKSAGGFNTGELFF
J gene: TRBJ2-1; V gene: TRBV6-4; CDR3 protein: CASSRRATSYNEQFF
J gene: TRBJ2-7; V gene: TRBV28; CDR3 protein: CASSGLGDYEQYF
J gene: TRBJ2-1; V gene: TRBV20-1; CDR3 protein: CSARGGGATYNEQFF
J gene: TRBJ2-5; V gene: TRBV15; CDR3 protein: CATSKPGTGKETQYF
J gene: TRBJ1-6; V gene: TRBV21-1; CDR3 protein: CASRGQPNSPLHF